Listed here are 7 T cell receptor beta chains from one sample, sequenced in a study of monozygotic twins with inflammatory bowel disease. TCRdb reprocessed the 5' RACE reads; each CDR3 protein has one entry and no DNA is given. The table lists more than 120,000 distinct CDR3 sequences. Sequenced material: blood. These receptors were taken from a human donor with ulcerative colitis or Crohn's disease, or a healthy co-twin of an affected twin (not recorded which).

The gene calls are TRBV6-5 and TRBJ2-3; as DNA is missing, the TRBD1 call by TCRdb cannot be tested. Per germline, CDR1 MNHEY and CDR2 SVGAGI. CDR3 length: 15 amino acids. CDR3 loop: CASSYSNARADTQYF.

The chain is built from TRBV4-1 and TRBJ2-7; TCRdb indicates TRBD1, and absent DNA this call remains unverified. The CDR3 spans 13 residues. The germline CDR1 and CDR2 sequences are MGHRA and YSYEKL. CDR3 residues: CASSQAQGTEQYF.

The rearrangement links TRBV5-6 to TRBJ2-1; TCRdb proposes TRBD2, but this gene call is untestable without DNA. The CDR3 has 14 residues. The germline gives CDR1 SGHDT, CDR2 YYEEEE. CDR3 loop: CASRLLSGPNEQFF.

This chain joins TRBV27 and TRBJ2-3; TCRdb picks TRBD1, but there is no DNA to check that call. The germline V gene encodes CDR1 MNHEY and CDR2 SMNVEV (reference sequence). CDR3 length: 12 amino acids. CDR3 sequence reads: CASKGVPDTQYF.

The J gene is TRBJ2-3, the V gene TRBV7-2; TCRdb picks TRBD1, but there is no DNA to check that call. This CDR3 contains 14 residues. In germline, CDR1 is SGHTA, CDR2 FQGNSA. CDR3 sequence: CASSLEGGPDTQYF.

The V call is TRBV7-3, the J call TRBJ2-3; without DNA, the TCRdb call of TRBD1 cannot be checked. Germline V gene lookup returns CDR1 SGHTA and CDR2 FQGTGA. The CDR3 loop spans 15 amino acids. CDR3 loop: CASSPQGPGTDTQYF.

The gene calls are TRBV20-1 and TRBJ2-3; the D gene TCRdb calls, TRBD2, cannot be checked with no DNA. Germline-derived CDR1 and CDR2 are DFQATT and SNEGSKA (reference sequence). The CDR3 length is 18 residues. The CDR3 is CSAPTQLAGAPSTDTQYF.